This T cell receptor beta chain derives from a study of control samples from healthy donors and cancer patients. Here immunoSEQ multiplex PCR was the method, and the copy in TCRdb shows in-frame clones only, minus some. Among tens of thousands of clones, around four fifths were seen once, and the ten largest hold approximately 16%. V was cut by 0 bases and J by 0 bases, with 10 bases left in between. Germline V gene data show CDR1 as SGHAT and CDR2 as FQNNGV. This CDR3 is built from 16 residues. This chain connects TRBV11-2 to TRBJ2-3; D is unresolved. The receptor comes from a man in his fifties in good health. Material: blood. In DNA, the CDR3 is TGTGCCAGCAGCTTAGATGCCGCTTCCAGCACAGATACGCAGTATTTT. Its translation: CASSLDAASSTDTQYF.